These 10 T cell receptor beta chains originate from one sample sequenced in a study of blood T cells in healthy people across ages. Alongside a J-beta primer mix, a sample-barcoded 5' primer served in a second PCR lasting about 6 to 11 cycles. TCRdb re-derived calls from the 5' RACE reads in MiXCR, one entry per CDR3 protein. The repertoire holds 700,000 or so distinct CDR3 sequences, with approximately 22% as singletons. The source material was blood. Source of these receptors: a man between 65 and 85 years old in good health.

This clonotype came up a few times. This CDR3 is CASSQVGNTIYF. DNA of the CDR3: TGTGCCAGCAGCCAAGTGGGAAACACCATATATTTT. The rearrangement joins TRBV14 to TRBJ1-3, with D unclear. V lost 1 base and J lost 4, with 2 bases in between. The germline CDR1 and CDR2 sequences are SGHDN and FVKESK. CDR3 length equals 12 residues.

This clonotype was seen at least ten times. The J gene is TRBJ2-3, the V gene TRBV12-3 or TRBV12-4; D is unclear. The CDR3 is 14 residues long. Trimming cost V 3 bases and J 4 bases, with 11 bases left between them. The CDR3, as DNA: TGTGCCAGCAGTTTTGGTAGCATGGCAGATACGCAGTATTTT. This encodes CASSFGSMADTQYF.

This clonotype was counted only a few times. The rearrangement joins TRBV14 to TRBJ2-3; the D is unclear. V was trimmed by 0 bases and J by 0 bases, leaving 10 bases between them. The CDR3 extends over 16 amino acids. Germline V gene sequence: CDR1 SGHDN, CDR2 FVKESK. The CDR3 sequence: CASSQDGATSTDTQYF. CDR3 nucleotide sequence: TGTGCCAGCAGCCAAGACGGAGCGACTAGCACAGATACGCAGTATTTT.

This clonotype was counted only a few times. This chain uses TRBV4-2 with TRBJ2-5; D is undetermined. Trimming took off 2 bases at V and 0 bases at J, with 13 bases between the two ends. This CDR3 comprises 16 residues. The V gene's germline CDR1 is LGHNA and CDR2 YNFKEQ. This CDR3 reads CASSQSAAMYQETQYF. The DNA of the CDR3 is TGTGCCAGCAGCCAATCGGCGGCTATGTACCAAGAGACCCAGTACTTC.

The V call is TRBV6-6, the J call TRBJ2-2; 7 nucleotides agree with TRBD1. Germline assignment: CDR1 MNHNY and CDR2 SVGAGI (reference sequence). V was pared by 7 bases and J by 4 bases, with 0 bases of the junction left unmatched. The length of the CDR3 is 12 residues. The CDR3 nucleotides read TGTGCCAGCACAGGGGGCACCGGGGAGCTGTTTTTT. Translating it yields CASTGGTGELFF.

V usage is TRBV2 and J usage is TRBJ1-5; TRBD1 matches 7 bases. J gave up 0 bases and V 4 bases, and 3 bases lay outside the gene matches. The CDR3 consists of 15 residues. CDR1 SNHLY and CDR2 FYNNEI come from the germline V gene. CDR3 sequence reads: CASSGNRGSNQPQHF. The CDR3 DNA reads TGTGCCAGCAGTGGGAACAGGGGTAGCAATCAGCCCCAGCATTTT.

CDR3 residues: CATSTKGTGDEKLFF. CDR3 in DNA: TGTGCCACCAGCACGAAGGGGACAGGGGATGAAAAACTGTTTTTT. This rearrangement joins TRBV15 to TRBJ1-4; TRBD1 matches 10 bases. Trimming took 4 bases from V and 6 from J; bases not matched to a gene: 5. Looked up from germline, CDR1 is LNHNV and CDR2 is YYDKDF (reference sequence). CDR3 length: 15 amino acids.

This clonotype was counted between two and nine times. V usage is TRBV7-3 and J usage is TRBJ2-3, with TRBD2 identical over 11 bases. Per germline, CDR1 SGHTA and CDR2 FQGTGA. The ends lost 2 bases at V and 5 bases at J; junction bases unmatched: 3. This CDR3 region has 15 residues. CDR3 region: CASSLAGLAGDTQYF. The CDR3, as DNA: TGTGCCAGCAGCTTAGCAGGACTAGCGGGAGATACGCAGTATTTT.

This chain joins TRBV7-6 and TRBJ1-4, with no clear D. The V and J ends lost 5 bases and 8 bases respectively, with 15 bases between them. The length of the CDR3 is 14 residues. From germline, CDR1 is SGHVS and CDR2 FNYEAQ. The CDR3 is CASSQRLASEKLFF. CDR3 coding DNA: TGTGCCAGCAGCCAGCGGTTAGCATCCGAAAAACTGTTTTTT.

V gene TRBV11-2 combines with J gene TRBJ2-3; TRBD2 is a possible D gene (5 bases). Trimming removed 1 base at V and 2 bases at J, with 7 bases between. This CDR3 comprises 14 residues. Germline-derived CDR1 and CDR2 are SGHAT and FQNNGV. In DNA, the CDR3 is TGTGCCAGCAGCTTAGTTAGCGACACAGATACGCAGTATTTT. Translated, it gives CASSLVSDTDTQYF.